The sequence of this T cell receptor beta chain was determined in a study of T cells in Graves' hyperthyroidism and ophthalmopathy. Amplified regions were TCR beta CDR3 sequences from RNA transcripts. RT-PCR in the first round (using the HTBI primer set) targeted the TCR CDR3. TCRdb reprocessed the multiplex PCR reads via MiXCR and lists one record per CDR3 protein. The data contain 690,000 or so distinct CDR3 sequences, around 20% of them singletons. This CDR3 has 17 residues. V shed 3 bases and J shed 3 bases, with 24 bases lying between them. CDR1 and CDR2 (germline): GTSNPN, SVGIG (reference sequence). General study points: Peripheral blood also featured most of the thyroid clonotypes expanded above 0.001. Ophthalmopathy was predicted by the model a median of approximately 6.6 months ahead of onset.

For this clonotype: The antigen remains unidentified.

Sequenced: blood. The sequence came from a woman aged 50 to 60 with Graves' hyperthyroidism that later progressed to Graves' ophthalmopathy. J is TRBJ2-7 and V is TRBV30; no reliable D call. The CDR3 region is CAWRGSTAEELNYEQYF. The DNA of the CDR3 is TGTGCCTGGAGGGGATCCACGGCCGAAGAACTAAACTACGAGCAGTACTTC. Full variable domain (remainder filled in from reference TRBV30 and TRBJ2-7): SQTIHQWPATLVQPVGSPLSLECTVEGTSNPNLYWYRQAAGRGLQLLFYSVGIGQISSEVPQNLSASRPQDRQFILSSKKLLLSDSGFYLCAWRGSTAEELNYEQYFGPGTRLTVT.